This T cell receptor beta chain was documented in a study of T cell repertoires in cytomegalovirus infection. On the study more broadly: CMV epitopes that were recently identified and HLA-C-restricted were used alongside well-studied HLA-B-restricted ones. Indications came from public TCR beta signatures; they pointed to CMV infection and to a matching HLA type. Study-level points and caveats: HLA-C-restricted CMV-specific TCR beta clonotypes prevailed in the ex vivo response. Carriers of CMV plus the relevant HLA were identified by cumulative public TCR beta family frequency.

About this clonotype itself: Its target is not known.

Trimming stripped 4 bases from V and 7 bases from J, with 10 bases between. Per germline, CDR1 SNHLY and CDR2 FYNNEI. The CDR3 runs to 13 residues. MiXCR was run by TCRdb on the reads, yielding one entry per CDR3 protein. The sample lists about 500,000 distinct CDR3 sequences; around 30% were seen once. The chain combines TRBV2 with TRBJ1-4; D gene ambiguous. Here the sequenced sample was cultured PBMCs, taken from culture after CMV antigen stimulation. The sequence came from a human donor in good health (CMV status not recorded). Some clones in this sample may be carry-over from other donors' samples. DNA for the CDR3: TGTGCCAGCAGTGTTCCCGGTGGTGAAAAACTGTTTTTT. Translated, it gives CASSVPGGEKLFF.